The 14 T cell receptor beta chains below were found in one sample sequenced in a study of type 1 regulatory T cells. Antigen specificity for these receptors is unknown. One entry per CDR3 protein results from TCRdb running MiXCR on the reads. The sample yields about 62,000 distinct CDR3 sequences, approximately 67% seen once. The sequenced material came from cultured non-Tr1 T cells, either the whole culture or a sorted T cell fraction (not recorded which). The source is a human donor in good health.

This CDR3 is CSARFDRFYEQYF. CDR3 DNA: TGCAGTGCTAGATTCGACAGATTCTACGAGCAGTACTTC. V is TRBV20-1 and J is TRBJ2-7; D possibly corresponds to TRBD1 (5 bases). The CDR3 has 13 amino acids. The V gene's germline CDR1 is DFQATT and CDR2 SNEGSKA (reference sequence). Trimming removed 2 bases at V and 3 bases at J, with 11 bases between.

This clonotype was observed a handful of times. The rearrangement links TRBV20-1 to TRBJ1-6; D remains ambiguous. V was cut by 5 bases and J by 6 bases, with 14 bases left in between. Germline V gene data show CDR1 as DFQATT and CDR2 as SNEGSKA (reference sequence). This CDR3 contains 14 residues. The DNA for the CDR3 is TGCAGTGCTCCCGGGGTTTCGGGTAATTCACCCCTCCACTTT. Its protein is CSAPGVSGNSPLHF.

This clonotype has more than one count but fewer than ten. The genes are TRBV28 and TRBJ2-7; 7 bases match TRBD1. CDR3 length equals 15 residues. The J segment lost 6 bases and the V segment lost 2 bases, leaving 10 bases of the junction unmatched. Germline-derived CDR1 and CDR2 are MDHEN and SYDVKM. As DNA, the CDR3 is TGTGCCAGCAGTTTAATTACGGGTCGGGACAGCGAGCAGTACTTC. Residues: CASSLITGRDSEQYF.

This clonotype was observed a few times. V gene TRBV6-2 or TRBV6-3 combines with J gene TRBJ2-2; D unresolved. Germline CDR1 and CDR2: MNHEY and SVGEGT. This CDR3 contains 13 residues. V was trimmed by 8 bases and J by 6 bases, leaving 13 bases between them. DNA of the CDR3: TGTGCCAGCGGCGACGGGTACGCCGGGGAGCTGTTTTTT. Amino acid sequence: CASGDGYAGELFF.

The chain joins TRBV20-1 to TRBJ1-5; a possible D gene is TRBD1 (5 bases). This CDR3 region has 14 residues. The V and J ends lost 6 bases and 5 bases respectively, with 17 bases between them. Germline CDR1 reads DFQATT; CDR2 reads SNEGSKA (reference sequence). CDR3: CSAQVADSYQPQHF. The CDR3 nucleotides read TGCAGTGCACAAGTAGCAGACAGCTATCAGCCCCAGCATTTT.

This clonotype turned up a few times. The chain is built from TRBV6-1 and TRBJ2-7; D gene unclear. The CDR3 is 11 amino acids. CDR1 is MNHNS and CDR2 is SASEGT in the germline V gene. Trimming stripped 5 bases from V and 6 bases from J, with 8 bases between. In DNA, the CDR3 is TGTGCCAGCAGTTTCGGATCCGAGCAGTACTTC. Translated: CASSFGSEQYF.

This chain joins TRBV18 and TRBJ2-2; the D gene is possibly TRBD1 (6 bases). V was clipped by 2 bases and J by 2 bases, with 12 bases between them. This CDR3 spans 16 amino acids. Germline V gives CDR1 KGHSH, CDR2 LQKENI. The CDR3 DNA is TGTGCCAGCTCACCAAGGGGGAATGACAACACCGGGGAGCTGTTTTTT. This gives the protein CASSPRGNDNTGELFF.

In the case of this clonotype: One end of the junction fails to match germline, which may point to a read error. The rearrangement links TRBV4-2 to TRBJ2-3; D not resolved. Per germline, CDR1 LGHNA and CDR2 YNFKEQ. This CDR3 has 13 amino acids. The CDR3 reads CVSSQVLTDTQYF. CDR3 DNA: TGTGTCAGCAGCCAAGTTCTGACAGATACGCAGTATTTT.

This chain links TRBV12-3 or TRBV12-4 with TRBJ2-2; TRBD2 is a possible D gene (6 bases). Trimming shortened V by 3 bases and J by 1 base, and 12 bases separated the two germline ends. This CDR3 is built from 16 residues. The CDR3 is CASSFHGSKNTGELFF. The CDR3, as DNA: TGTGCCAGCAGTTTCCACGGGAGTAAGAACACCGGGGAGCTGTTTTTT.

The chain employs TRBV2 and TRBJ2-3, with a tentative D call TRBD1 (5 bases). Per germline, CDR1 SNHLY and CDR2 FYNNEI. The CDR3 has 13 amino acids. Trimming stripped 7 bases from V and 3 bases from J, with 11 bases between. The CDR3 coding sequence is TGTGCCAGCAACGTAGACAGTACAGATACGCAGTATTTT. This gives the protein CASNVDSTDTQYF.

The chain recombines TRBV19 with TRBJ2-5; 7 bases are shared with TRBD1. V lost 6 bases to trimming and J lost 0 bases; unmatched junction nucleotides: 1. The germline V gene has CDR1 LNHDA and CDR2 SQIVND (reference sequence). CDR3 length equals 13 residues. In DNA form, the CDR3 reads TGTGCCAGTAGAGGGACAGACCAAGAGACCCAGTACTTC. Encoded protein: CASRGTDQETQYF.

The genes are TRBV27 and TRBJ2-7, with a tentative D call TRBD1 (7 bases). V was clipped by 0 bases and J by 6 bases, with 18 bases between them. CDR3 length: 16 amino acids. The germline V gene encodes CDR1 MNHEY and CDR2 SMNVEV (reference sequence). The CDR3 region is CASSLSRAGGTSEQYF. For the CDR3, the DNA is TGTGCCAGCAGTTTATCTCGGGCAGGGGGGACCTCCGAGCAGTACTTC.

In regard to this clonotype: Given the absence of the conserved phenylalanine or tryptophan at the CDR3 end, a read error is likely. The chain uses TRBV28 and TRBJ2-7; D perhaps matches TRBD2 (6 bases). CDR1 and CDR2 (germline): MDHEN, SYDVKM. Between the trimmed V and J ends, which lost 7 bases and 0 bases, there was a span of 13 bases. The CDR3 consists of 14 residues. The CDR3 DNA reads TGTGCCAGCATCTCGGCCGGGAGCTCCTACGAGCAGTACTCC. Its protein is CASISAGSSYEQYS.

The chain combines TRBV20-1 with TRBJ1-2; possibly TRBD1 for D (5 bases). V gave up 3 bases and J gave up 3 bases, with 11 bases separating them. Germline V CDR1 and CDR2: DFQATT, SNEGSKA (reference sequence). The CDR3 runs to 13 residues. The CDR3 DNA sequence: TGCAGTGCTAGGGGCCAGGGCGACTATGGCTACACCTTC. Translating gives CSARGQGDYGYTF.